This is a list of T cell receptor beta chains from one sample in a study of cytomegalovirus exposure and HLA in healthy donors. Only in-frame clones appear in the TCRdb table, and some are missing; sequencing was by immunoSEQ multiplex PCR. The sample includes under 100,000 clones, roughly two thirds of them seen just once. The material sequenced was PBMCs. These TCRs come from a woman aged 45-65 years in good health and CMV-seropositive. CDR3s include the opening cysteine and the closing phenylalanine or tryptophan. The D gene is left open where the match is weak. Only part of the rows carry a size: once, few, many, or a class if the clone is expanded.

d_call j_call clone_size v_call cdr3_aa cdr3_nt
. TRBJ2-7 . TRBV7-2 CASSVTYEQYF TGTGCCAGCAGCGTCACCTACGAGCAGTACTTC
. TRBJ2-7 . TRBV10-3 CAISESDYYEQYF TGTGCCATCAGTGAGTCCGACTACTACGAGCAGTACTTC
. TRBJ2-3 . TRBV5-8 CATTLGTRTLDTQYF TGTGCCACTACGCTTGGGACACGGACCTTGGATACGCAGTATTTT
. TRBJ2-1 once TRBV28 CASSSIVGGEANEQFF TGTGCCAGCAGTTCTATTGTAGGTGGGGAGGCTAATGAGCAGTTCTTC
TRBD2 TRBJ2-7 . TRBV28 CATKPGGAYEQYF TGTGCCACCAAACCCGGGGGGGCCTACGAGCAGTACTTC
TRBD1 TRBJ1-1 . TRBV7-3 CASSSGTVNTEAFF TGTGCCAGCAGCTCCGGGACAGTGAACACTGAAGCTTTCTTT
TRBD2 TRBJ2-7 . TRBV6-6 CASSYGLAGPYEQYF TGTGCCAGCAGTTACGGGTTAGCGGGCCCCTACGAGCAGTACTTC
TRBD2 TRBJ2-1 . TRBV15 CATKTSGTGNEQFF TGTGCCACCAAGACTAGCGGAACAGGGAATGAGCAGTTCTTC
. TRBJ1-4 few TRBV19 CASSLSGTKGEKLFF TGTGCCAGTAGCCTCAGTGGGACAAAAGGAGAAAAACTGTTTTTT
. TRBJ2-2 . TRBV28 CATSIPQAGSTGELFF TGTGCCACCTCCATTCCCCAGGCGGGGAGCACCGGGGAGCTGTTTTTT
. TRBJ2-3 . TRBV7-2 CASSSPLNTQYF TGTGCCAGCAGCTCGCCGCTAAATACGCAGTATTTT
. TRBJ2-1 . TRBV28 CASSLSGREQFF TGTGCCAGCAGTTTAAGCGGACGAGAGCAGTTCTTC
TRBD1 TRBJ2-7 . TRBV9 CASSVEGTVPYEQYF TGTGCCAGCAGCGTAGAGGGGACAGTACCCTACGAGCAGTACTTC
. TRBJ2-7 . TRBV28 CASSPAGSAYEQYF TGTGCCAGCAGCCCCGCGGGCTCAGCCTACGAGCAGTACTTC
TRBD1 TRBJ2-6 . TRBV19 CASSIVGQGVSGANVLTF TGTGCCAGTAGTATCGTAGGACAGGGAGTCTCTGGGGCCAACGTCCTGACTTTC
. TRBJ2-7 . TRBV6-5 CASSLGAGQTYEQYF TGTGCCAGCAGCCTAGGGGCGGGGCAGACCTACGAGCAGTACTTC
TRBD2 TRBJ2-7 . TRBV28 CASSRSGASSYEQYF TGTGCCAGCAGCCGCAGCGGGGCGAGCTCCTACGAGCAGTACTTC
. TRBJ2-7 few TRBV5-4 CASSSEGRVEQYF TGTGCCAGCAGCTCGGAGGGCCGGGTCGAGCAGTACTTC
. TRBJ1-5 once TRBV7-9 CASSLEGIGVNQPQHF TGTGCCAGCAGCTTAGAGGGCATCGGGGTGAATCAGCCCCAGCATTTT
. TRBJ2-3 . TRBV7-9 CASSSSTSTQYF TGTGCCAGCAGTTCATCGACTAGTACGCAGTATTTT
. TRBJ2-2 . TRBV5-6 CASSLTFGVNTGELFF TGTGCCAGCAGCTTGACGTTCGGGGTAAACACCGGGGAGCTGTTTTTT
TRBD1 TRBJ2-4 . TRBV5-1 CASSLGQAIQYF TGTGCCAGCAGCCTGGGACAGGCAATTCAGTACTTC
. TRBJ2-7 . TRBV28 CASSLQHRERMSYEQYF TGTGCCAGCAGTTTACAGCACAGGGAAAGGATGTCCTACGAGCAGTACTTC
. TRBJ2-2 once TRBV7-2 CASSLFAGELFF TGTGCCAGCAGCTTATTCGCCGGGGAGCTGTTTTTT
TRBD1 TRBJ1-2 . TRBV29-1 CSVDVGQGRGYTF TGCAGCGTTGATGTGGGACAGGGTAGAGGCTACACCTTC
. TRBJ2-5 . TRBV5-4 CASSLALGGQETQYF TGTGCCAGCAGCTTAGCACTCGGCGGACAAGAGACCCAGTACTTC
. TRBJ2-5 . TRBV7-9 CASSLGQGWETQYF TGTGCCAGCAGTCTAGGACAAGGGTGGGAGACCCAGTACTTC
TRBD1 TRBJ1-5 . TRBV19 CASSILPDRGQPQHF TGTGCCAGTAGTATCCTTCCGGACAGGGGTCAGCCCCAGCATTTT
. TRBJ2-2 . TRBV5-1 CASRSGGGNTGELFF TGCGCCAGCAGATCCGGAGGTGGGAACACCGGGGAGCTGTTTTTT
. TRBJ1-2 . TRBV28 CGSSKAGEGYGYTF TGCGGCTCCTCCAAGGCAGGGGAGGGCTATGGCTACACCTTC
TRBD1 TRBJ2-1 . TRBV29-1 CSVAPRGQGRNEQFF TGCAGCGTTGCCCCGCGAGGACAGGGTAGAAATGAGCAGTTCTTC
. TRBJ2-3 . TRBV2 CASSFSYTDTQYF TGTGCCAGCAGTTTCAGTTACACAGATACGCAGTATTTT
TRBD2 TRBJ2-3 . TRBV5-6 CASVQITPLAGLLTDTQYF TGTGCCAGCGTACAAATCACGCCCCTAGCGGGCCTCTTGACAGATACGCAGTATTTT
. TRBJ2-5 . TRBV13 CASTLRGGYQETQYF TGTGCCAGCACCCTCAGGGGAGGGTACCAAGAGACCCAGTACTTC
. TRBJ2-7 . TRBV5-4 CASSSGGRDEQYF TGTGCCAGCAGTTCTGGAGGGCGGGACGAGCAGTACTTC
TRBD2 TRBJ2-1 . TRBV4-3 CASSQESELAGVTVHNEQFF TGCGCCAGCAGCCAAGAATCGGAGCTAGCGGGAGTCACCGTCCACAATGAGCAGTTCTTC
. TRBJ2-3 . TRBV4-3 CASSQDPQGLSTDTQYF TGCGCCAGCAGCCAAGATCCCCAAGGACTGAGCACAGATACGCAGTATTTT
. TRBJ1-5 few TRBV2 CASSRGSNQPQHF TGTGCCAGCAGCAGGGGAAGCAATCAGCCCCAGCATTTT
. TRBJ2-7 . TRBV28 CASTSRVNGDYEQYF TGTGCCAGCACCTCGCGGGTCAACGGGGACTACGAGCAGTACTTC
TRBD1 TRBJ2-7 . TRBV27 CARIHRGQREQYF TGTGCCAGAATCCACAGGGGGCAAAGAGAGCAGTACTTC
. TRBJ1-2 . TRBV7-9 CASSFAGRSYGYTF TGTGCCAGCAGCTTTGCCGGGAGGAGCTATGGCTACACCTTC
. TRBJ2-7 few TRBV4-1 CASSQDPTKTGEQYF TGCGCCAGCAGCCAAGACCCGACTAAAACTGGGGAGCAGTACTTC
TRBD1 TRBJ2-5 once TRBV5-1 CASSLGGTGAKEQYF TGCGCCAGCAGCTTGGGAGGGACAGGGGCGAAAGAGCAGTACTTC
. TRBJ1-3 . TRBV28 CASSWEGNTIYF TGTGCCAGCAGTTGGGAGGGGAACACCATATATTTT
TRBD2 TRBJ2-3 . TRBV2 CASTRTSGAASTDTQYF TGTGCCAGCACCAGGACTAGCGGAGCCGCTAGCACAGATACGCAGTATTTT
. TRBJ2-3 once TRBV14 CASSQDGHIDTQYF TGTGCCAGCAGCCAAGATGGCCACATAGATACGCAGTATTTT
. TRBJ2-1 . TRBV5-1 CASSLSPGLAGYNEQFF TGCGCCAGCAGCTTGAGCCCGGGACTGGCCGGTTACAATGAGCAGTTCTTC
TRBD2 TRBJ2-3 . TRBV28 CASSQVAGGPRVTDTQYF TGTGCCAGCAGTCAAGTAGCGGGGGGGCCGAGAGTCACAGATACGCAGTATTTT
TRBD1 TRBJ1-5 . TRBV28 CASGLTGANQPQHF TGTGCCAGCGGCTTAACAGGGGCCAATCAGCCCCAGCATTTT
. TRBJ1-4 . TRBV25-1 CASSNPGGGEKLFF TGTGCCAGCAGCAATCCGGGGGGGGGTGAAAAACTGTTTTTT
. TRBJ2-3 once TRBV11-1 CASSSGRTSFLTDTQYF TGCGCCAGCAGCTCTGGGAGGACTTCATTTTTGACAGATACGCAGTATTTT
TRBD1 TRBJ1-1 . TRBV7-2 CASRRTGGGNTEAFF TGTGCCAGCAGGCGGACAGGGGGCGGGAACACTGAAGCTTTCTTT
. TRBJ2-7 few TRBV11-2 CASSLGPGDYEQYF TGTGCCAGCAGCTTAGGACCAGGGGACTACGAGCAGTACTTC
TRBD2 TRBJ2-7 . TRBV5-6 CASSRGGPAYEQYF TGTGCCAGCAGCCGCGGGGGGCCGGCCTACGAGCAGTACTTC
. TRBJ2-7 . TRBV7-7 CASSLGHRDGYEQYF TGTGCCAGCAGCTTAGGTCACAGGGATGGATACGAGCAGTACTTC
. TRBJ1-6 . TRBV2 CASRSSYNSPLHF TGTGCCAGCAGGAGCTCCTATAATTCACCCCTCCACTTT
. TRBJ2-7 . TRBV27 CASSLNSYEQYF TGTGCCAGCAGCCTTAACTCCTACGAGCAGTACTTC